Each of the 20 T cell receptor beta chains below was sequenced from the same sample in a study of long-term antiretroviral therapy in people with HIV. A v3.0 immunoSEQ assay was performed at survey level. Produced via immunoSEQ multiplex PCR; TCRdb's table is partial and in-frame only. The top ten hold roughly 7.2% of the sample, which has roughly 33,000 clones, over 65% seen once. Sequenced here: unsorted PBMCs, sampled 2 years after starting antiretroviral therapy. Receptor source: a woman aged 45-60 years with HIV.

The chain joins TRBV4-1 to TRBJ1-4; 8 positions match TRBD1. The J segment lost 7 bases and the V segment lost 1 base, leaving 8 bases of the junction unmatched. Looked up from germline, CDR1 is MGHRA and CDR2 is YSYEKL. The CDR3 runs 16 residues. CDR3 in DNA: TGCGCCAGCAGCCAAGTCCCGACAGGGGAGGGTGAAAAACTGTTTTTT. It codes for CASSQVPTGEGEKLFF.

The rearrangement links TRBV11-2 to TRBJ2-3; maybe TRBD2 (6 bases). Germline lookup yields CDR1 SGHAT and CDR2 FQNNGV. V dropped 4 bases and J dropped 3 bases, with 17 bases sitting between them. The CDR3 is 16 residues long. As DNA, the CDR3 is TGTGCCAGCAGCTCAGTGCTAGGACTAAGTACAGATACGCAGTATTTT. Translation: CASSSVLGLSTDTQYF.

The chain carries TRBV19 and TRBJ2-5; D may be TRBD1 (6 bases). CDR3 length: 15 residues. With 4 bases removed from V and 0 bases from J, the gap between germline ends came to 12 bases. Germline V gives CDR1 LNHDA, CDR2 SQIVND (reference sequence). Written as DNA, the CDR3 is TGTGCCAGTAGTACTTCGACAGGCTACCAAGAGACCCAGTACTTC. It translates to CASSTSTGYQETQYF.

The gene calls are TRBV19 and TRBJ2-3; D may match TRBD1 or TRBD2 (5 bases each). The CDR3 loop spans 15 amino acids. Germline V gene lookup returns CDR1 LNHDA and CDR2 SQIVND (reference sequence). Trimming cost V 5 bases and J 7 bases, with 19 bases left between them. DNA of the CDR3: TGTGCCAGTAGTCCAGAGGGGACCCTGGGAAATACGCAGTATTTT. It is translated as CASSPEGTLGNTQYF.

This chain connects TRBV5-4 to TRBJ1-2; D perhaps matches TRBD1 (5 bases). Germline V CDR1 and CDR2: SGHNT, YYREEE (reference sequence). Trimming took 1 base from V and 1 from J, leaving 11 bases between them. The CDR3 totals 15 residues. The chain's CDR3 is CASSLMGVLNYGYTF. The CDR3 DNA sequence: TGTGCCAGCAGCTTGATGGGGGTACTTAACTATGGCTACACCTTC.

The chain joins TRBV4-1 to TRBJ2-2, with 9 bases fitting TRBD2. V gave up 4 bases and J gave up 7 bases; unmatched junction bases: 7. This CDR3 spans 15 amino acids. CDR1 is MGHRA and CDR2 is YSYEKL in the germline V gene. CDR3 in amino acids: CASSPGLARDGELFF. CDR3 nucleotides: TGCGCCAGCAGCCCCGGACTAGCGCGAGACGGGGAGCTGTTTTTT.

The rearrangement links TRBV19 to TRBJ1-1; 7 bases are a match to TRBD1. The CDR3 extends over 14 amino acids. The ends lost 3 bases at V and 1 base at J; junction bases unmatched: 2. Germline assignment: CDR1 LNHDA and CDR2 SQIVND (reference sequence). This CDR3 is CASSMTGRNTEAFF. The CDR3 region has the DNA TGTGCCAGTAGTATGACAGGGAGGAACACTGAAGCTTTCTTT.

The rearrangement uses TRBV7-9 and TRBJ1-3, with a tentative D call TRBD1 (5 bases). The length of the CDR3 is 14 residues. V dropped 2 bases and J dropped 3 bases, with 8 bases sitting between them. Germline V gene lookup returns CDR1 SEHNR and CDR2 FQNEAQ (reference sequence). CDR3 protein: CASSLKGVGNTIYF. CDR3 nucleotides: TGTGCCAGCAGCTTAAAAGGGGTTGGAAACACCATATATTTT.

This clone was detected a few times. Relative to the germline gene, one junction end is altered; a read error may explain this. The J gene is TRBJ2-2, the V gene TRBV28, with D possibly TRBD2 on 6 matching bases. Looked up from germline, CDR1 is MDHEN and CDR2 is SYDVKM. The CDR3 has 15 residues. The CDR3 reads CATIWSGGNPGELFF. DNA for the CDR3: TGTGCCACCATTTGGTCAGGAGGGAACCCCGGGGAGCTGTTTTTT.

This chain links TRBV14 with TRBJ2-5, with 9 bases matching TRBD2. The V gene end was trimmed by 4 bases and the J gene end by 6 bases; junction bases not matched to a gene: 6. This CDR3 is built from 14 residues. CDR1 is SGHDN and CDR2 is FVKESK in the germline V gene. Here the CDR3 DNA reads TGTGCCAGCAGCCCAGCGGGGGGCGGAAAGACCCAGTACTTC. Protein: CASSPAGGGKTQYF.

This chain joins TRBV5-1 and TRBJ2-7; D tentatively reads TRBD1 or TRBD2 (6 bases each). The germline V gene has CDR1 SGHRS and CDR2 YFSETQ. The CDR3 extends over 14 amino acids. V dropped 0 bases and J dropped 3 bases, with 10 bases sitting between them. CDR3 nucleotide sequence: TGCGCCAGCAGCTTGGACAGGGAGGTCTACGAGCAGTACGTC. Protein sequence: CASSLDREVYEQYV.

Here the CDR3 reads CASRATGGNQPQHF. The DNA of the CDR3 is TGTGCCAGCAGGGCGACAGGTGGGAATCAGCCCCAGCATTTT. The gene calls are TRBV2 and TRBJ1-5, with TRBD1 as a possible D gene (6 bases). CDR3 length: 14 residues. V dropped 6 bases and J dropped 4 bases, with 13 bases sitting between them. Germline-derived CDR1 and CDR2 are SNHLY and FYNNEI.

This chain connects TRBV30 to TRBJ1-1; D unclear. The ends were cut back, 3 bases at V and 7 bases at J, with 9 bases in the middle. CDR3 size: 11 residues. Germline assignment: CDR1 GTSNPN and CDR2 SVGIG (reference sequence). CDR3 in amino acids: CAWRQAGEAFF. The CDR3 region has the DNA TGTGCCTGGAGACAAGCGGGTGAAGCTTTCTTT.

The rearrangement links TRBV2 to TRBJ1-4; maybe TRBD1 (6 bases). V was cut by 6 bases and J by 0 bases, with 14 bases left in between. The CDR3 is made up of 16 amino acids. Germline V gene data show CDR1 as SNHLY and CDR2 as FYNNEI. CDR3 residues: CASRMDSPATNEKLFF. The CDR3 DNA is TGTGCCAGCAGGATGGACAGCCCTGCAACTAATGAAAAACTGTTTTTT.

The chain has TRBV28 and TRBJ2-3, with D uncertain. Germline CDR1 MDHEN, CDR2 SYDVKM. The CDR3 covers 12 residues. V shed 5 bases and J shed 5 bases, with 8 bases lying between them. The DNA for the CDR3 is TGTGCCAGCAGTCCCAATTTAGATACGCAGTATTTT. It yields the protein CASSPNLDTQYF. The entire variable domain, with the rest obtained from reference TRBV28 and TRBJ2-3, is as follows: DVKVTQSSRYLVKRTGEKVFLECVQDMDHENMFWYRQDPGLGLRLIYFSYDVKMKEKGDIPEGYSVSREKKERFSLILESASTNQTSMYLCASSPNLDTQYFGPGTRLTVL.

This chain uses TRBV10-1 with TRBJ1-1; D gene uncertain. V was trimmed by 5 bases and J by 0 bases, leaving 10 bases between them. The CDR3 runs to 14 residues. Germline CDR1 and CDR2: WNHNN and SYGVQD (reference sequence). The CDR3 DNA reads TGCGCCAGCAGTACCGGACGGTTGAACACTGAAGCTTTCTTT. Translation: CASSTGRLNTEAFF.

The chain links TRBV11-2 to TRBJ2-1; 7 nucleotides line up with TRBD2. The ends lost 5 bases at V and 9 bases at J; junction bases unmatched: 13. Germline V gene data show CDR1 as SGHAT and CDR2 as FQNNGV. The CDR3 covers 15 residues. Here the CDR3 reads CASSPRGVAPTEQFF. For the CDR3, the DNA is TGTGCCAGCAGCCCACGGGGGGTCGCCCCAACTGAGCAGTTCTTC.

V is TRBV5-6 and J is TRBJ1-2; TRBD1 matches 7 bases. The germline gives CDR1 SGHDT, CDR2 YYEEEE. V gave up 4 bases and J gave up 8 bases; unmatched junction bases: 8. The CDR3 length is 13 residues. CDR3 DNA: TGTGCCAGCAGCCTAAGACAGGGATACGGCTACACCTTC. This codes for CASSLRQGYGYTF.

The chain employs TRBV5-1 and TRBJ2-3; TRBD2 might be the D (5 bases). This CDR3 is built from 16 residues. In germline, CDR1 is SGHRS, CDR2 YFSETQ. V shed 4 bases and J shed 3 bases, with 18 bases lying between them. The CDR3 DNA reads as TGCGCCAGCAGCGTCGGACTCCAGCGAGCAACAGATACGCAGTATTTT. Protein product: CASSVGLQRATDTQYF.

This clone appeared a single time. The J gene is TRBJ2-2, the V gene TRBV4-1; D remains unclear. Deletions cut 0 bases from V and 2 bases from J, with 13 bases between. The CDR3 is 17 amino acids. CDR1 is MGHRA, CDR2 YSYEKL, per germline. The CDR3 loop is CASSQEGLGTNTGELFF. In nucleotides, the CDR3 is TGCGCCAGCAGCCAAGAGGGCCTGGGCACTAACACCGGGGAGCTGTTTTTT.